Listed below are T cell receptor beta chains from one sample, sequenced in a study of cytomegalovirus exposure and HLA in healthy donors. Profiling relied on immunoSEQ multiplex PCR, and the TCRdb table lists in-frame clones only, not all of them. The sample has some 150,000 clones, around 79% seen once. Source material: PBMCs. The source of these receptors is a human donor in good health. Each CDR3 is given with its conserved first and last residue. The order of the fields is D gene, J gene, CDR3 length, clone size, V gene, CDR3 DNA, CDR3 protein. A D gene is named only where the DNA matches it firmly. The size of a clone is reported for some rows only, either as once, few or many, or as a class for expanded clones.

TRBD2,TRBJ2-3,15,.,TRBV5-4,TGTGCCAGCAGCTTGAAGCTAGCGGGAGGGGATACGCAGTATTTT,CASSLKLAGGDTQYF
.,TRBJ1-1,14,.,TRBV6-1,TGTGCCAGCAGTTCCCTAGACAGGCGCACTGAAGCTTTCTTT,CASSSLDRRTEAFF
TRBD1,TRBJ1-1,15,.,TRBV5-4,TGTGCCAGCAGCGGAGGAGGGACAGGGGGAACTGAAGCTTTCTTT,CASSGGGTGGTEAFF
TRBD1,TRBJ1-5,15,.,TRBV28,TGTGCCAGCAGGGGACAGGGGGCGGACAATCAGCCCCAGCATTTT,CASRGQGADNQPQHF
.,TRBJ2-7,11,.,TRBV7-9,TGTGCCAGCGGTAGCTCCTACGAGCAGTACTTC,CASGSSYEQYF
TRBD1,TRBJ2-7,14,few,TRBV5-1,TGCGCCAGCAGCTTGGGGGACAGGTTCTACGAGCAGTACTTC,CASSLGDRFYEQYF
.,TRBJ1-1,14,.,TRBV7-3,TGTGCCAGCAGCCCCGACGGAGTGAACACTGAAGCTTTCTTT,CASSPDGVNTEAFF
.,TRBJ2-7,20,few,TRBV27,TGTGCCAGCAGTTTTCGGGGGGCCAATAGGGAACTCCGGTCCCCTGACGAGCAGTACTTC,CASSFRGANRELRSPDEQYF
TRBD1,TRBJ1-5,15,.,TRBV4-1,TGCGCCAGCAGCGGACAGGCGGGTACCAATCAGCCCCAGCATTTT,CASSGQAGTNQPQHF
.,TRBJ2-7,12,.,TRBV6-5,TGTGCCGCCTCAGGGGCCCCCTACGAGCAGTACTTC,CAASGAPYEQYF
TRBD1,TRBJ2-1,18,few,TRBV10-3,TGTGCCATCAGGGGGGACAGGGGGCCCACCGGGACCTACAATGAGCAGTTCTTC,CAIRGDRGPTGTYNEQFF
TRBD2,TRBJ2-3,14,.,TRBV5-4,TGTGCCAGCAGCTCGCGGGGGTACACAGATACGCAGTATTTT,CASSSRGYTDTQYF
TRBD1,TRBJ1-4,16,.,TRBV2,TGTGCCAGCACCTCCCCAAGGGGGACAGGGAGGGAAAAACTGTTTTTT,CASTSPRGTGREKLFF
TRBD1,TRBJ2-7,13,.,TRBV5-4,TGTGCCAGCAGCCCACCGACAGGGGACGAGCAGTACTTC,CASSPPTGDEQYF
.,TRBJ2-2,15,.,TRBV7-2,TGTGCCAGCAGTTTACACCAGGGCGGCACCGGGGAGCTGTTTTTT,CASSLHQGGTGELFF
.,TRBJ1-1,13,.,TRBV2,TGTGCCAGCATGGTCAGGGGGAACACTGAAGCTTTCTTT,CASMVRGNTEAFF
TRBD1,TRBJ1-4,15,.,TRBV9,TGTGCCAGCAGCGTGGGACAGGGTGCTAATGAAAAACTGTTTTTT,CASSVGQGANEKLFF
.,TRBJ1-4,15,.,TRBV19,TGTGCCAGTAGTCTGGGAGGGGGGTTAAATGAAAAACTGTTTTTT,CASSLGGGLNEKLFF
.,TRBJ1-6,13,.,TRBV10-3,TGTGCCATCAGTCAAACAGGTGTTTCACCCCTCCACTTT,CAISQTGVSPLHF
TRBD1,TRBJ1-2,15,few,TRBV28,TGTGCCAGCAGTCCAAGGGACAGGGGGTACTATGGCTACACCTTC,CASSPRDRGYYGYTF
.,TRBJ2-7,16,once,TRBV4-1,TGCGCCAGCAGCCAAGATTCCGGACAAATCTCCTACGAGCAGTACTTC,CASSQDSGQISYEQYF
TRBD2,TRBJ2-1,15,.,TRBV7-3,TGTGCCAGCAGTACTTACGGGCTAGCGGGAGGGGAGCAGTTCTTC,CASSTYGLAGGEQFF
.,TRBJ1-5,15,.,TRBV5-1,TGCGCCAGCAGCGCGGGGGGTCAACCCAATCAGCCCCAGCATTTT,CASSAGGQPNQPQHF
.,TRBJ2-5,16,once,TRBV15,TGTGCCACCAGCAGAGGAAGGACCGACCAGGGGGAGACCCAGTACTTC,CATSRGRTDQGETQYF
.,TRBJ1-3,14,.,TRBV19,TGTGCCAGTACCCGCAGGGCTTCTGGAAACACCATATATTTT,CASTRRASGNTIYF
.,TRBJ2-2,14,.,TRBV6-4,TGTGCCAGCAAAAGGGGCGCGGACACCGGGGAGCTGTTTTTT,CASKRGADTGELFF
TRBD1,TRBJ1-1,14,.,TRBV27,TGTGCCAGCAGTTCCGGGACAGTGATCACTGAAGCTTTCTTT,CASSSGTVITEAFF
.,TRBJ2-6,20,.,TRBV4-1,TGCGCCAGCAGCCTCGTCCAGCAACTGGTAGACAGATGGGGGGCCAACGTCCTGACTTTC,CASSLVQQLVDRWGANVLTF
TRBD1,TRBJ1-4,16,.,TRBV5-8,TGTGCCAGCAGCATAAACGACAGGGGGTGGTATGAAAAACTGTTTTTT,CASSINDRGWYEKLFF
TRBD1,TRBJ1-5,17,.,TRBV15,TGTGCCACCAGCACTATACAGGGGATTGGGGGGAATCAGCCCCAGCATTTT,CATSTIQGIGGNQPQHF
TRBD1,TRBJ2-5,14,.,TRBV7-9,TGTGCCAGCAGCTTAGCGACAGGGCGAGAGACCCAGTACTTC,CASSLATGRETQYF
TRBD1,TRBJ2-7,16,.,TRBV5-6,TGTGCCAGCAGCTTGGAGCCGGGACAGGGATCCTACGAGCAGTACTTC,CASSLEPGQGSYEQYF
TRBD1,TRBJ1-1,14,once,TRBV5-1,TGCGCCAGCAGCTACGCCGGGACAGAAGTGCGGGCTTTCTTT,CASSYAGTEVRAFF